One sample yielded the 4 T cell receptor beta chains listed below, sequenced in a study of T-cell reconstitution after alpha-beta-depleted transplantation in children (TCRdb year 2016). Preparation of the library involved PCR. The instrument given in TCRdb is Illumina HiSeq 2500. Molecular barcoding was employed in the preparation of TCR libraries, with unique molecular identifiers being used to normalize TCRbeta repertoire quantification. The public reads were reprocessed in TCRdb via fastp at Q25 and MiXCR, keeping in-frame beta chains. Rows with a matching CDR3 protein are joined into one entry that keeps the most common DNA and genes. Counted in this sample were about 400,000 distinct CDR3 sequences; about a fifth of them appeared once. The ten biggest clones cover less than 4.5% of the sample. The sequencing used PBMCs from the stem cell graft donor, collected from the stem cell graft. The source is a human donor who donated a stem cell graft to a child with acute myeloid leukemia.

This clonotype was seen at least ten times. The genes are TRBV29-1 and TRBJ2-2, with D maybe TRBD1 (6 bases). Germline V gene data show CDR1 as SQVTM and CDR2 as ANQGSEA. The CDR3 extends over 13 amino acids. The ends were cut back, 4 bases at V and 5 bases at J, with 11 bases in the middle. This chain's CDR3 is CSVGRGSTGELFF. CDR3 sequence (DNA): TGCAGCGTTGGCAGGGGAAGTACCGGGGAGCTGTTTTTT.

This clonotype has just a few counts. The CDR3 sequence is CASSFWGNTEAFF. The CDR3 DNA reads TGCGCCAGCAGCTTTTGGGGAAACACTGAAGCTTTCTTT. The chain uses TRBV5-1 and TRBJ1-1; no reliable D call. This CDR3 contains 13 residues. The V end lost 2 bases, the J end lost 2 bases, and 7 bases lay between the germline ends. Germline values: CDR1 SGHRS, CDR2 YFSETQ.

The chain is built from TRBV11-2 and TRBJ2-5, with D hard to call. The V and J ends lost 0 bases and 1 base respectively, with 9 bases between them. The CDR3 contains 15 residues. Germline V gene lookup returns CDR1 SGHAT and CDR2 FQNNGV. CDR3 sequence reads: CASSLEWAAQETQYF. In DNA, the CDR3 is TGTGCCAGCAGCTTAGAATGGGCAGCCCAAGAGACCCAGTACTTC.

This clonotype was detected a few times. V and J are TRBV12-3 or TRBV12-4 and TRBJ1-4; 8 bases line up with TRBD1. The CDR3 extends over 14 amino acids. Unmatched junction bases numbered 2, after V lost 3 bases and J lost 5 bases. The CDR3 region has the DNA TGTGCCAGCAGTTTTCAGGGGGCGAATGAAAAACTGTTTTTT. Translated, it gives CASSFQGANEKLFF.